This TCR beta chain was retrieved from a study of OX40 agonist ivuxolimab in advanced cancers. Study context: Ivuxolimab is a fully human IgG2 antibody that activates OX40 (CD134). Dose-escalation patients suffered from hepatocellular carcinoma, melanoma, renal cell or head and neck cancer. Three patients got partial responses; one had hepatocellular carcinoma and two had cutaneous melanoma.

General study findings and limits: At 0.1 to 3.0 mg/kg, CD4+ and CD8+ blood T cells expanded clonally by week 6.

Profiled with immunoSEQ multiplex PCR; TCRdb holds only in-frame clones, not every one. The sample holds roughly 77,000 clones, roughly 80% seen once. J gave up 0 bases and V 5 bases, and 5 bases lay outside the gene matches. The germline V gene encodes CDR1 SEHNR and CDR2 FQNEAQ (reference sequence). CDR3 length: 15 amino acids. Comments on this clone: Its antigen remains unknown.

The chain has TRBV7-9 and TRBJ2-7; 9 bases map to TRBD2. This receptor was obtained from an adult with an advanced solid tumor such as melanoma, head and neck, liver or kidney cancer. This material consisted of CD4+ or CD8+ T cells sorted from blood, taken in a trial of the OX40 agonist ivuxolimab. This CDR3 reads CASSPGTSSSYEQYF. The CDR3 region has the DNA TGTGCCAGCAGCCCCGGGACTAGCAGCTCCTACGAGCAGTACTTC.